The 27 T cell receptor beta chains below all came from one sample that was sequenced in a study of shared clonotypes between healthy human individuals. Clones were read by immunoSEQ multiplex PCR, and TCRdb kept only the in-frame ones, dropping some. The repertoire holds about 680,000 clones, 92% seen once, with 20% to 25% in the top ten. The naive CD8 fraction comprised CD45RO-negative cells positively selected for CCR7 and excluded terminally differentiated effector memory CD45RA+ cells. The material sequenced was naive CD8+ T cells sorted from blood. The receptors were sampled from a man under 40 in good health.

The chain has TRBV5-8 and TRBJ1-5; tentatively, D is TRBD1 (5 bases). This CDR3 contains 15 residues. Trimming pared 3 bases from V and 0 bases from J, leaving 10 bases between. Germline V gene data show CDR1 as SGHTS and CDR2 as YDEGEE. CDR3 amino acids: CASSSSGLSNQPQHF. Here the CDR3 DNA reads TGTGCCAGCAGCTCCTCAGGGCTTAGCAATCAGCCCCAGCATTTT.

The chain is built from TRBV11-2 and TRBJ2-1, with 7 bases identical to TRBD2. V was pared by 2 bases and J by 6 bases, with 7 bases of the junction left unmatched. This CDR3 is built from 15 residues. Germline loops: CDR1 SGHAT, CDR2 FQNNGV. CDR3 sequence: CASSLSAGAINEQFF. The CDR3 region has the DNA TGTGCCAGCAGCTTATCTGCGGGAGCCATCAATGAGCAGTTCTTC. The full variable domain, completed using reference TRBV11-2 and TRBJ2-1, is EAGVAQSPRYKIIEKRQSVAFWCNPISGHATLYWYQQILGQGPKLLIQFQNNGVVDDSQLPKDRFSAERLKGVDSTLKIQPAKLEDSAVYLCASSLSAGAINEQFFGPGTRLTVL.

A note on this clone: The identical CDR3 is also encoded by other nucleotide sequences in the sample. V usage is TRBV27 and J usage is TRBJ2-3; D call uncertain. The ends were cut back, 6 bases at V and 3 bases at J, with 10 bases in the middle. Germline V lookup: CDR1 MNHEY, CDR2 SMNVEV (reference sequence). The CDR3 extends over 13 amino acids. The CDR3 is CASSKFSTDTQYF. The CDR3 DNA is TGTGCCAGCAGCAAGTTTTCAACAGATACGCAGTATTTT.

This chain connects TRBV10-2 to TRBJ1-4; D is possibly TRBD1 (6 bases). The germline CDR1 and CDR2 sequences are WSHSY and SAAADI. The CDR3 is 14 amino acids. V was trimmed by 6 bases and J by 5 bases, leaving 13 bases between them. This chain's CDR3 is CASSHRQANEKLFF. The CDR3 nucleotides are TGCGCCAGCAGCCATAGACAGGCGAATGAAAAACTGTTTTTT.

V and J are TRBV28 and TRBJ2-1; possibly TRBD1 for D (6 bases). Germline V CDR1 and CDR2: MDHEN, SYDVKM. V gave up 3 bases and J gave up 5 bases, with 17 bases separating them. This CDR3 contains 16 residues. For the CDR3, the DNA is TGTGCCAGCAGTTTGGGTCCCCTTACAGGGAACAATGAGCAGTTCTTC. Its protein product is CASSLGPLTGNNEQFF.

The rearrangement uses TRBV7-9 and TRBJ2-7, with 10 bases matching TRBD2. Per germline, CDR1 SEHNR and CDR2 FQNEAQ (reference sequence). CDR3 size: 15 residues. The ends lost 5 bases at V and 6 bases at J; junction bases unmatched: 10. The CDR3 DNA follows: TGTGCCAGCAGCACGGGACTAGCGCAGTCTAGCGAGCAGTACTTC. This translates into CASSTGLAQSSEQYF.

This clone was recorded a few times. J is TRBJ1-3 and V is TRBV19; TRBD1 matches at 8 bases. Germline values: CDR1 LNHDA, CDR2 SQIVND (reference sequence). There are 17 residues in the CDR3. V trimming: 4 bases; J trimming: 0 bases; junction bases outside the gene matches: 8. In nucleotides, the CDR3 is TGTGCCAGTAGTAAGACAGGGGCGCTGAGCTCTGGAAACACCATATATTTT. Translation: CASSKTGALSSGNTIYF.

The chain combines TRBV9 with TRBJ2-2, with D perhaps TRBD1 (6 bases). The V gene's germline CDR1 is SGDLS and CDR2 YYNGEE. The CDR3 covers 16 residues. V lost 0 bases, J lost 4 bases, and 13 bases lay in between. The DNA of the CDR3 is TGTGCCAGCAGCGTAGGGGCGGCAGGGGTCACCGGGGAGCTGTTTTTT. Its protein product is CASSVGAAGVTGELFF.

On this clone: No conserved phenylalanine or tryptophan is present at the end of the CDR3, so a read error is the likely explanation. The DNA is left out, because the CDR3 cannot be placed on it with certainty; the CDR3 is given as TCRdb lists it. This sequence joins TRBV20-1 and TRBJ1-1. The CDR3 sequence runs 9 residues, both termini included. The germline CDR1 and CDR2 sequences are DFQATT and SNEGSKA (reference sequence). The CDR3 reads CSAGRTGIG.

The chain has TRBV9 and TRBJ2-3; 10 nucleotides line up with TRBD2. There are 15 residues in the CDR3. After removal of 3 bases from V and 2 bases from J, the junction contained 3 bases not matched to a gene. Germline CDR1 SGDLS, CDR2 YYNGEE. The CDR3 loop is CASSASGSPTDTQYF. As DNA, the CDR3 is TGTGCCAGCAGCGCTAGCGGGAGCCCCACAGATACGCAGTATTTT.

The V call is TRBV4-1, the J call TRBJ1-1, with D perhaps TRBD1 (5 bases). CDR3 length: 14 residues. Trimming took off 4 bases at V and 5 bases at J, with 14 bases between the two ends. Germline CDR1 reads MGHRA; CDR2 reads YSYEKL. The CDR3: CASSLIGQGTEAFF. The CDR3 coding sequence is TGCGCCAGCAGCCTAATCGGTCAGGGTACTGAAGCTTTCTTT.

This clone was detected a few times. This chain's CDR3 is CASSGTDYNEQFF. For the CDR3, the DNA is TGTGCCAGTAGTGGGACGGACTACAATGAGCAGTTCTTC. The chain links TRBV19 to TRBJ2-1, with D perhaps TRBD1 or TRBD2 (5 bases each). The germline CDR1 and CDR2 sequences are LNHDA and SQIVND (reference sequence). CDR3 length equals 13 residues. Trimming stripped 5 bases from V and 3 bases from J, with 8 bases between.

Turning to this clone: Because the CDR3's place on the DNA is in doubt, the DNA is left out and the CDR3 is given as listed by TCRdb. V usage is TRBV27 and J usage is TRBJ1-5. Germline values: CDR1 MNHEY, CDR2 SMNVEV (reference sequence). The CDR3 length equals 16 residues, ends included. The CDR3 protein is CASSLGMGAGNQPQHF.

V and J are TRBV27 and TRBJ1-3; no definite D call. Looked up from germline, CDR1 is MNHEY and CDR2 is SMNVEV (reference sequence). V lost 10 bases, J lost 4 bases, and 14 bases lay in between. The CDR3 length is 13 residues. In DNA, the CDR3 is TGTGCCACCAGACCCGGTCGAGGAAACACCATATATTTT. Its protein product is CATRPGRGNTIYF.

The gene calls are TRBV9 and TRBJ2-1, with 8 bases matching TRBD1. Germline trimming cut 3 bases from V and 4 bases from J; bases unmatched to any gene: 6. The CDR3 is 15 amino acids. CDR1 and CDR2 (germline): SGDLS, YYNGEE. The CDR3 loop reads CASSDRGIPYNEQFF. CDR3 coding DNA: TGTGCCAGCAGCGACAGGGGGATTCCTTACAATGAGCAGTTCTTC. The complete variable domain, with remaining parts taken from reference TRBV9 and TRBJ2-1, reads DSGVTQTPKHLITATGQRVTLRCSPRSGDLSVYWYQQSLDQGLQFLIQYYNGEERAKGNILERFSAQQFPDLHSELNLSSLELGDSALYFCASSDRGIPYNEQFFGPGTRLTVL.

This chain joins TRBV7-9 and TRBJ2-1; tentative D call: TRBD2 (6 bases). The CDR3 contains 16 residues. V gave up 5 bases and J gave up 3 bases, with 17 bases separating them. CDR1 and CDR2 from the germline V gene are SEHNR and FQNEAQ (reference sequence). Written as DNA, the CDR3 is TGTGCCAGCAGCCTAGAGTTGGGGCGGGGCTACAATGAGCAGTTCTTC. This translates into CASSLELGRGYNEQFF.

The rearrangement uses TRBV12-5 and TRBJ2-1; D perhaps matches TRBD1 (6 bases). Looked up from germline, CDR1 is LGHNT and CDR2 is FRNRAP. CDR3 length equals 11 residues. The V gene lost 6 bases and the J gene lost 16 bases, with 16 bases spanning the gap. CDR3 loop: CASGGTAGDFF. The CDR3, as DNA: TGTGCTAGTGGGGGGACGGCAGGGGACTTCTTC.

The CDR3 spells CASSNPGRILMNTEAFF. In DNA, the CDR3 is TGTGCCAGCAGCAACCCGGGAAGGATCCTCATGAACACTGAAGCTTTCTTT. The chain is built from TRBV21-1 and TRBJ1-1. TRBV21-1 is labeled a pseudogene. The CDR3 totals 17 residues.

The CDR3 loop reads CASSQDLKTVSYEQYF. The CDR3 nucleotides read TGCGCCAGCAGCCAAGATTTAAAGACGGTTTCCTACGAGCAGTACTTC. The V and J genes are TRBV4-1 and TRBJ2-7; D unclear. The V end was cut by 0 bases, the J end by 1 base, with 13 bases between. This CDR3 has 16 amino acids. Germline V gene data show CDR1 as MGHRA and CDR2 as YSYEKL.

The V gene is TRBV4-1, the J gene TRBJ2-1; 7 positions match TRBD1. Germline V gives CDR1 MGHRA, CDR2 YSYEKL. With V trimmed by 4 bases and J by 9 bases, 12 bases remained unmatched. The length of the CDR3 is 15 residues. The CDR3 coding sequence is TGCGCCAGCAGCCGAATACGGGACAGAATTACTGAGCAGTTCTTC. Amino acid sequence: CASSRIRDRITEQFF.

The V and J genes are TRBV7-6 and TRBJ2-7, with a tentative D call TRBD2 (6 bases). CDR1 and CDR2 (germline): SGHVS, FNYEAQ. The CDR3 is 15 amino acids. V was cut by 6 bases and J by 0 bases, with 15 bases left in between. For the CDR3, the DNA is TGTGCCAGCAGTTCTTTCGTCGGGAGCTCCTACGAGCAGTACTTC. This sequence encodes CASSSFVGSSYEQYF.

This chain joins TRBV5-1 and TRBJ2-1; D unclear. CDR3 length equals 13 residues. Germline V gene sequence: CDR1 SGHRS, CDR2 YFSETQ. Deletions cut 6 bases from V and 7 bases from J, with 14 bases between. The CDR3 nucleotides read TGCGCCAGCACGCTTCCGATAAGAAATGAGCAGTTCTTC. Residues: CASTLPIRNEQFF. Variable domain in full (rest from reference TRBV5-1 and TRBJ2-1): KAGVTQTPRYLIKTRGQQVTLSCSPISGHRSVSWYQQTPGQGLQFLFEYFSETQRNKGNFPGRFSGRQFSNSRSEMNVSTLELGDSALYLCASTLPIRNEQFFGPGTRLTVL.

The CDR3: CASSYDGSTDTQYF. Written as DNA, the CDR3 is TGTGCCAGCAGTTACGACGGAAGCACAGATACGCAGTATTTT. The chain links TRBV28 to TRBJ2-3; D gene unclear. CDR3 length: 14 residues. Deletions cut 4 bases from V and 0 bases from J, with 8 bases between. Germline V gene data show CDR1 as MDHEN and CDR2 as SYDVKM.

The gene calls are TRBV5-1 and TRBJ2-4; the match to TRBD2 covers 10 bases. With 2 bases clipped from V and 6 bases from J, the junction kept 5 bases outside the gene matches. CDR1 SGHRS and CDR2 YFSETQ come from the germline V gene. This CDR3 is 15 amino acids long. The CDR3 DNA sequence: TGCGCCAGCAGCTTAGATATAGCGGGGGGAAACATTCAGTACTTC. Translation gives CASSLDIAGGNIQYF.

The chain combines TRBV10-2 with TRBJ2-5; D tentatively fits TRBD1 or TRBD2 (5 bases each). Between the trimmed V and J ends, which lost 7 bases and 5 bases, there was a span of 11 bases. CDR1 and CDR2 from the germline V gene are WSHSY and SAAADI. The CDR3 covers 12 residues. Written as DNA, the CDR3 is TGCGCCAGCACTACCTGGGGGGAGACCCAGTACTTC. This gives the protein CASTTWGETQYF.

This chain uses TRBV5-4 with TRBJ2-3, with a weak D call TRBD2 (7 bases). Trimming pared 7 bases from V and 3 bases from J, leaving 12 bases between. The CDR3 is 13 residues long. CDR1 SGHNT and CDR2 YYREEE come from the germline V gene (reference sequence). The CDR3 bases are TGTGCCAGCCGTCGGGGGGCGACAGATACGCAGTATTTT. Translated, it gives CASRRGATDTQYF.

The count of this clone is one. V usage is TRBV27 and J usage is TRBJ2-7; perhaps TRBD2 as D (6 bases). This CDR3 is 14 amino acids long. V was clipped by 5 bases and J by 4 bases, with 15 bases between them. Germline V gene lookup returns CDR1 MNHEY and CDR2 SMNVEV (reference sequence). Here the CDR3 reads CASSEGSRGYEQYF. The CDR3 bases are TGTGCCAGCAGTGAAGGGAGTCGGGGGTACGAGCAGTACTTC.